Listed below are T cell receptor beta chains from one sample, sequenced in a study of T cells after posttransplantation cyclophosphamide. The protocol was immunoSEQ multiplex PCR, while the TCRdb copy is restricted to in-frame clones and leaves out a portion. Of about 16,000 clones listed, roughly nine tenths are singletons. Sequencing was performed on CD4+ T cells sorted from blood, taken after allogeneic stem cell transplant with posttransplant cyclophosphamide. The receptors were gathered from a male patient between 60 and 69 years old who received an allogeneic stem cell transplant from a related donor and was CMV-positive. Some T cells may be graft donor cells. The CDR3 runs from the conserved cysteine through the conserved F or W. A D gene is named only where the DNA matches it firmly. Clone sizes are given selectively: once, few, many, or a class where the clone is expanded.

J: TRBJ1-3
D: NA
size: NA
V: TRBV6-6
DNA: TGTGCCAGCACCAACTCTGGAAACACCATATATTTT
CDR3: CASTNSGNTIYF

J: TRBJ2-4
D: TRBD2
size: NA
V: TRBV7-2
DNA: TGTGCCAGCAGCAACCCGACTAGCGGTTCAAAAAACATTCAGTACTTC
CDR3: CASSNPTSGSKNIQYF

J: TRBJ1-2
D: TRBD1
size: NA
V: TRBV5-1
DNA: TGCGCCAGCAGCGAACAGGGGGCATATGGCTACACCTTC
CDR3: CASSEQGAYGYTF

J: TRBJ2-5
D: TRBD1
size: NA
V: TRBV5-1
DNA: TGCGCCAGCAGCCCGGGGACAGGGGAGACCCAGTACTTC
CDR3: CASSPGTGETQYF

J: TRBJ1-2
D: TRBD1
size: once
V: TRBV2
DNA: TGTGCCAGCATATACGCAGGGGGCTATGGCTACACCTTC
CDR3: CASIYAGGYGYTF

J: TRBJ1-3
D: NA
size: NA
V: TRBV19
DNA: TGTGCCAGTGATGATAGGGGATCTGGAAACACCATATATTTT
CDR3: CASDDRGSGNTIYF

J: TRBJ1-5
D: TRBD1
size: once
V: TRBV7-2
DNA: TGTGCCAGCAGCCCACAGGGGGGGAATCAGCCCCAGCATTTT
CDR3: CASSPQGGNQPQHF

J: TRBJ1-3
D: NA
size: NA
V: TRBV2
DNA: TGTGCCAGCAGCGCACAGGGAGTCCTCTCTGGAAACACCATATATTTT
CDR3: CASSAQGVLSGNTIYF

J: TRBJ1-1
D: NA
size: NA
V: TRBV28
DNA: TGTGCCAGCGGACAGCCGGGTGACGGCACTGAAGCTTTCTTT
CDR3: CASGQPGDGTEAFF

J: TRBJ2-5
D: NA
size: NA
V: TRBV5-5
DNA: TGTGCCAGCAGCCTCCGGGTTCAAGAGACCCAGTACTTC
CDR3: CASSLRVQETQYF

J: TRBJ1-2
D: TRBD1
size: NA
V: TRBV15
DNA: TGTGCCACCGAAAGTCGGACAGGGAACTATGGCTACACCTTC
CDR3: CATESRTGNYGYTF

J: TRBJ2-5
D: NA
size: NA
V: TRBV6-1
DNA: TGTGCCAGCAGTGAGGTTTGGACTACCCAAGAGACCCAGTACTTC
CDR3: CASSEVWTTQETQYF

J: TRBJ2-3
D: NA
size: NA
V: TRBV7-3
DNA: TGTGCCAGCAGCCCCCAAGGCGGGGGCACAGATACGCAGTATTTT
CDR3: CASSPQGGGTDTQYF

J: TRBJ2-7
D: TRBD1
size: NA
V: TRBV18
DNA: TGTGCCAGCTCACCCTCAACAGGACAGGGGTTGAGGGAGCAGTACTTC
CDR3: CASSPSTGQGLREQYF

J: TRBJ2-7
D: NA
size: NA
V: TRBV4-3
DNA: TGCGCCAGCAGCCAAGCGCGGGGAAGGAGCTCCTACGAGCAGTACTTC
CDR3: CASSQARGRSSYEQYF

J: TRBJ1-4
D: NA
size: NA
V: TRBV11-2
DNA: TGTGCCAGCAGCTTAGGCCCAATCGACAGGAACCTGTTTTTT
CDR3: CASSLGPIDRNLFF

J: TRBJ1-6
D: NA
size: NA
V: TRBV5-1
DNA: TGCGCCAGCAGCTTGGGGGGGCGTTCACCCCTCCACTTT
CDR3: CASSLGGRSPLHF